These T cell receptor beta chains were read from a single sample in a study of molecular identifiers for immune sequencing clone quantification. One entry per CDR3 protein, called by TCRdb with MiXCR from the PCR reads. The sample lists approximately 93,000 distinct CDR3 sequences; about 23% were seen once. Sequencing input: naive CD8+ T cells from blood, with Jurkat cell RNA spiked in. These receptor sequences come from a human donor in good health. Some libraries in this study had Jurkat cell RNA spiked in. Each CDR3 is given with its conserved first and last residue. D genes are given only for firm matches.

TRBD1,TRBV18,CASADRAYEQYF
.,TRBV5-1,CAIRSRENTGELFF
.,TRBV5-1,CASSSNSGTDTQYF
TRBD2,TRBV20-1,CSARDLTSGRGTGELFF
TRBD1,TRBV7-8,CASSHRDRGLRTYNSPLHF
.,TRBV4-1,CASSQKGQMNTEAFF
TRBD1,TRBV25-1,CASSGWDRGPHEQYF
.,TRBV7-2,CASSFLNEKLFF
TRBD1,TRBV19,CASSMGTGGTEAFF
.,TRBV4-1,CASSRTSLGEQYF
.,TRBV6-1,CASSELLGQNTDTQYF
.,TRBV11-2,CASSLLPGLGNEQFF
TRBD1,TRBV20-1,CSARWTGGYSYNEQFF
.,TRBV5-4,CASSRDNEQFF
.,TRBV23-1,CASSQSPVPGNQPQHF
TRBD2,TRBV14,CASSQDGRVGTQYF
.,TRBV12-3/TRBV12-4,CASSYLSEQYF
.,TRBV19,CASSMRLARQETQYF
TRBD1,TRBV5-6,CASSTRQGPYQRQHF
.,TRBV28,CASSLEDRAYNEQFF
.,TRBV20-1,CSARGTDEHEQYF
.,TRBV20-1,CSARESGYGNTIYF
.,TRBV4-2,CASSQDSGAYEQYF
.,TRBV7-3,CASSSDGSLIDTQYF
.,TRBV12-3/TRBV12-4,CASSLATGGNTIYF
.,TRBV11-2,CASSVRGDQTGANVLTF
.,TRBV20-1,CSATTMGVYEQYF
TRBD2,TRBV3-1,CASRTTSGSSGELFF
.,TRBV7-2,CASSPTGSWETQYF
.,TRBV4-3,CASSQGSGAGNEQFF
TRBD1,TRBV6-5,CASSYEPGTGEETQYF